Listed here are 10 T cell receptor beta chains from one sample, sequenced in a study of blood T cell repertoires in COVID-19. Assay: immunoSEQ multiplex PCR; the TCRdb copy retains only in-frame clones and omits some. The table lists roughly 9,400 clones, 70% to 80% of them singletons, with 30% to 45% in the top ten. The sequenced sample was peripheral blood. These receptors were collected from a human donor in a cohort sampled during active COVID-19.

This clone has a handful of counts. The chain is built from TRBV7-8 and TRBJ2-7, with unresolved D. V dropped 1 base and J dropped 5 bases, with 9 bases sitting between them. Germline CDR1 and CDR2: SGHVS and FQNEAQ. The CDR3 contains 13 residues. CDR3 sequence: CASSLVWQNEQYF. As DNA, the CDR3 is TGTGCCAGCAGCTTAGTTTGGCAGAACGAGCAGTACTTC.

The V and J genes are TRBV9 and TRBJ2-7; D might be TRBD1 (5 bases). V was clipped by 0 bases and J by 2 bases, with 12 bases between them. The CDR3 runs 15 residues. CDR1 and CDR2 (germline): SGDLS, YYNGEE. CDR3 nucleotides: TGTGCCAGCAGCGTAGGTTGGAGCAGGGCCTACGAGCAGTACTTC. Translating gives CASSVGWSRAYEQYF.

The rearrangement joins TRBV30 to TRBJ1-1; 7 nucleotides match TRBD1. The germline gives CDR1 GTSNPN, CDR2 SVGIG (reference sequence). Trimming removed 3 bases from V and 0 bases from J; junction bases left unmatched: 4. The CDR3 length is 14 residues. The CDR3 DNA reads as TGTGCCTGGAGCTGGACAGGAATGAACACTGAAGCTTTCTTT. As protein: CAWSWTGMNTEAFF.

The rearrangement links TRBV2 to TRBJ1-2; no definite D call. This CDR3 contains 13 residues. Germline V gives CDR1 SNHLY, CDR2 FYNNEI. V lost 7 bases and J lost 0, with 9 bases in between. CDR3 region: CASNGEANYGYTF. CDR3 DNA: TGTGCCAGCAACGGGGAAGCTAACTATGGCTACACCTTC.

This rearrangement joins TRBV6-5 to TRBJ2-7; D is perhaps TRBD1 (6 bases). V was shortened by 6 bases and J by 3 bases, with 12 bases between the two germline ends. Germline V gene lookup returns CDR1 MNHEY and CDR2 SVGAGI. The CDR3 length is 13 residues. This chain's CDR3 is CASRTTGDYEQYF. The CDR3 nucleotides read TGTGCCAGCAGAACGACAGGTGACTACGAGCAGTACTTC.

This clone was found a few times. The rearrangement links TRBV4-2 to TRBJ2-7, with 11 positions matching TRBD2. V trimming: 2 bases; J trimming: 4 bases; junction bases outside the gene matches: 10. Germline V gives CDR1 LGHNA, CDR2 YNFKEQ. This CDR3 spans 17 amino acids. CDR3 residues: CASSQTRGGTSGYEQYF. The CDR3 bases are TGTGCCAGCAGCCAAACCCGGGGAGGGACTAGCGGTTACGAGCAGTACTTC.

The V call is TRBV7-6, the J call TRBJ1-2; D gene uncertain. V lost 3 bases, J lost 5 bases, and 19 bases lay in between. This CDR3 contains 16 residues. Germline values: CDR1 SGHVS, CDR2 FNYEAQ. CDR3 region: CASSFRRRNWLYGYTF. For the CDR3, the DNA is TGTGCCAGCAGCTTTCGCCGCAGGAATTGGTTGTATGGCTACACCTTC.

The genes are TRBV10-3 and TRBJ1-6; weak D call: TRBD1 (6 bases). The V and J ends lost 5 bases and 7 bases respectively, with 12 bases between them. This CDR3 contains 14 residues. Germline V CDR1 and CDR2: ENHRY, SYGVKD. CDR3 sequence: CAISTQGSNSPLHF. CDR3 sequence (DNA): TGTGCCATCAGTACACAGGGTTCAAATTCACCCCTCCACTTT.

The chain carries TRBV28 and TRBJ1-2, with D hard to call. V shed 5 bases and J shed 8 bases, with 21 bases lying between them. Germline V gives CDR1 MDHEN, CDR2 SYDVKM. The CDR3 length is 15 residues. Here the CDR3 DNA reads TGTGCCAGCAGTCCCCATTCGGGAGGGCAAATAGGCTACACCTTC. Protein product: CASSPHSGGQIGYTF.

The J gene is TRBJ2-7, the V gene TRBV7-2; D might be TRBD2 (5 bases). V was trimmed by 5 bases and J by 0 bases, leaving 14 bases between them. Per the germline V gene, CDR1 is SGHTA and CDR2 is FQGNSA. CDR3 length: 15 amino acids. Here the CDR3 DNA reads TGTGCCAGCAGCGACTCAGGAGGTCTCTCCTACGAGCAGTACTTC. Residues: CASSDSGGLSYEQYF.